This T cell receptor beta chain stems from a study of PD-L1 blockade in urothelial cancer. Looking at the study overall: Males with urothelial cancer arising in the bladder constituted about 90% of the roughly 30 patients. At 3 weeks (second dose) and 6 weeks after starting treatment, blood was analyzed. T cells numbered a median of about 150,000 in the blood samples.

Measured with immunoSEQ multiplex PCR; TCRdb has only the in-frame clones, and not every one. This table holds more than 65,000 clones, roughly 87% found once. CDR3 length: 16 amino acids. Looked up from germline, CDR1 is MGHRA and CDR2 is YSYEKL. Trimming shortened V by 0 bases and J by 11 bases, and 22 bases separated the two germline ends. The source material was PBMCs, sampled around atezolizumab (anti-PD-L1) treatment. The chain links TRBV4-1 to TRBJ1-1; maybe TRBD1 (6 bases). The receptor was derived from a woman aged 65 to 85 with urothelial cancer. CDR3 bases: TGCGCCAGCAGCCAAGATAGGTTTAGTAGAGGGGGTCGGGCTTTCTTT. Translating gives CASSQDRFSRGGRAFF.